The rows below give T cell receptor beta chains drawn from one sample of a study of CD8+ T cells in alopecia areata. The table came from immunoSEQ multiplex PCR; TCRdb's copy has only in-frame clones and leaves some out. The repertoire has approximately 150,000 clones, 40% to 55% of them found once; the top ten carry over 0.85%. This material consisted of CD4+ T cells sorted from blood, taken at week 0. The receptors were sampled from a human donor with alopecia areata. CDR3s include the opening cysteine and the closing phenylalanine or tryptophan. D genes are given only for firm matches. Some rows mark clone size as missing; the rest say once, few, many or name a class of expanded clone.

>NA|TRBV7-9|NA|TRBJ2-7
CASSLQGGTPYEQYF
TGTGCCAGCAGCTTACAAGGGGGAACCCCCTACGAGCAGTACTTC
>NA|TRBV4-2|NA|TRBJ1-2
CASSQDTSGYTF
TGTGCCAGCAGCCAAGACACGAGTGGCTACACCTTC
>few|TRBV27|TRBD2|TRBJ2-4
CASSFLTSGNSAKNIQYF
TGTGCCAGCAGTTTTCTGACTAGCGGGAATTCAGCCAAAAACATTCAGTACTTC
>few|TRBV5-1|TRBD1|TRBJ1-1
CASSPQGAYGEAFF
TGCGCCAGCAGCCCGCAGGGGGCGTATGGTGAAGCTTTCTTT
>NA|TRBV29-1|NA|TRBJ2-1
CSVVPRPPYNEQFF
TGCAGCGTTGTCCCCAGGCCTCCCTACAATGAGCAGTTCTTC
>few|TRBV4-2|NA|TRBJ2-5
CASSQDTGAEETQYF
TGTGCCAGCAGCCAAGATACCGGGGCAGAGGAGACCCAGTACTTC
>NA|TRBV14|NA|TRBJ2-7
CASSHTEEQYF
TGTGCCAGCAGCCACACGGAGGAGCAGTACTTC
>NA|TRBV5-1|NA|TRBJ2-5
CASSSMGSETQYF
TGCGCCAGCAGCTCCATGGGGTCAGAGACCCAGTACTTC
>NA|TRBV29-1|NA|TRBJ2-3
CSGSEIDTQYF
TGCAGCGGATCGGAGATAGATACGCAGTATTTT
>few|TRBV28|NA|TRBJ1-4
CASRRWGAGEKLFF
TGTGCCAGCAGACGGTGGGGGGCTGGTGAAAAACTGTTTTTT
>few|TRBV5-1|NA|TRBJ2-7
CASSPGRSWEQYF
TGCGCCAGCAGCCCCGGACGGTCGTGGGAGCAGTACTTC
>few|TRBV28|NA|TRBJ2-6
CASTQSRSANVLTF
TGTGCCAGCACCCAGAGCCGATCCGCCAACGTCCTGACTTTC
>NA|TRBV30|NA|TRBJ2-7
CAWKSFQVEYF
TGTGCCTGGAAAAGTTTTCAGGTTGAGTACTTC
>NA|TRBV4-3|NA|TRBJ1-1
CASSQDDAWYTEAFF
TGCGCCAGCAGCCAAGACGACGCGTGGTACACTGAAGCTTTCTTT
>once|TRBV29-1|NA|TRBJ2-7
CSVEGPGPPGEQYF
TGCAGCGTTGAAGGGCCGGGCCCTCCGGGGGAGCAGTACTTC
>NA|TRBV9|TRBD2|TRBJ2-7
CASSVSSGSVHEQYF
TGTGCCAGCAGCGTTTCTAGCGGGAGTGTCCACGAGCAGTACTTC
>NA|TRBV15|TRBD1|TRBJ1-4
CATSRRTGEGEKLFF
TGTGCCACCAGCAGACGCACAGGGGAGGGGGAAAAACTGTTTTTT
>NA|TRBV30|NA|TRBJ1-1
CAWSLGGLNTEAFF
TGTGCCTGGAGTCTGGGGGGATTGAACACTGAAGCTTTCTTT
>once|TRBV5-1|TRBD2|TRBJ2-1
CASSSTSARLSYNEQFF
TGCGCCAGCAGCTCCACTAGCGCCCGCCTCTCCTACAATGAGCAGTTCTTC
>NA|TRBV7-9|NA|TRBJ1-2
CASSLAGTSNYGYTF
TGTGCCAGCAGCTTAGCAGGGACTTCTAACTATGGCTACACCTTC
>NA|TRBV14|NA|TRBJ2-2
CASRRQGSGGELFF
TGTGCCAGCAGACGACAGGGTAGCGGCGGGGAGCTGTTTTTT
>NA|TRBV6-1|NA|TRBJ1-1
CASSVSAVLMNTEAFF
TGTGCCAGCAGTGTGTCAGCAGTCCTAATGAACACTGAAGCTTTCTTT
>few|TRBV7-2|NA|TRBJ1-5
CASSRASDQPQHF
TGTGCCAGCAGCCGGGCTAGCGATCAGCCCCAGCATTTT
>few|TRBV25-1|TRBD2|TRBJ2-7
CASSDPGTSGYEQYF
TGTGCCAGCAGTGACCCCGGGACTAGCGGCTACGAGCAGTACTTC
>NA|TRBV5-1|TRBD2|TRBJ2-3
CASSSISGDTQYF
TGCGCCAGCAGCTCTATTAGCGGGGATACGCAGTATTTT
>NA|TRBV19|NA|TRBJ2-6
CASSEGVAGANVLTF
TGTGCCAGTAGTGAGGGGGTGGCCGGGGCCAACGTCCTGACTTTC
>once|TRBV29-1|TRBD1|TRBJ2-2
CSVEGQGPNGELFF
TGCAGCGTTGAGGGACAGGGACCGAACGGGGAGCTGTTTTTT
>NA|TRBV27|NA|TRBJ2-3
CASSFLGSTDTQYF
TGTGCCAGCAGTTTCCTAGGAAGCACAGATACGCAGTATTTT
>NA|TRBV30|TRBD1|TRBJ1-5
CAWSGSRGLGNQPQHF
TGTGCCTGGAGTGGAAGCAGGGGGCTCGGCAATCAGCCCCAGCATTTT
>few|TRBV5-1|TRBD1|TRBJ2-7
CASSPTAGQGSEQYF
TGCGCCAGCAGCCCGACTGCGGGACAGGGTTCCGAGCAGTACTTC
>NA|TRBV5-1|NA|TRBJ2-5
CASSQGSVQETQYF
TGCGCCAGCAGCCAAGGGAGTGTCCAGGAGACCCAGTACTTC
>NA|TRBV11-2|NA|TRBJ1-1
CASSFPGGAGEAFF
TGTGCCAGCAGCTTCCCTGGGGGCGCTGGTGAAGCTTTCTTT
>NA|TRBV4-2|TRBD2|TRBJ2-2
CASSQDTISSGFANTGELFF
TGTGCCAGCAGCCAAGATACTATCTCTAGCGGGTTCGCGAACACCGGGGAGCTGTTTTTT
>NA|TRBV29-1|NA|TRBJ2-5
CSVSWDYQETQYF
TGCAGCGTGAGCTGGGACTACCAAGAGACCCAGTACTTC
>few|TRBV4-1|TRBD2|TRBJ2-2
CASSRGLARENTGELFF
TGCGCCAGCAGCCGAGGACTAGCGCGAGAGAACACCGGGGAGCTGTTTTTT
>NA|TRBV30|NA|TRBJ1-2
CAGGNFRQYGYTF
TGTGCCGGGGGGAATTTTCGTCAGTATGGCTACACCTTC
>NA|TRBV25-1|NA|TRBJ2-7
CASAYREMEQYF
TGTGCCAGCGCCTATAGGGAAATGGAGCAGTACTTC
>NA|TRBV7-2|NA|TRBJ2-3
CASSLGAASQYF
TGTGCCAGCAGCTTAGGGGCAGCATCGCAGTATTTT
>NA|TRBV5-1|NA|TRBJ2-2
CASSGTSYTGELFF
TGCGCCAGCAGCGGGACCAGCTACACCGGGGAGCTGTTTTTT
>few|TRBV10-3|NA|TRBJ2-7
CAIGTTTYEQYF
TGTGCCATCGGGACGACGACCTACGAGCAGTACTTC
>few|TRBV30|TRBD2|TRBJ2-2
CAWSHGLAGVPGELFF
TGTGCCTGGAGTCACGGTTTAGCGGGAGTCCCCGGGGAGCTGTTTTTT
>NA|TRBV2|NA|TRBJ2-1
CASSVYNEQFF
TGTGCCAGCAGTGTCTACAATGAGCAGTTCTTC
>NA|TRBV4-2|NA|TRBJ2-7
CASSQTGGVGDEQYF
TGTGCCAGCAGCCAAACGGGCGGGGTCGGGGACGAGCAGTACTTC
>NA|TRBV11-2|NA|TRBJ1-2
CASSLNGQSSEGYTF
TGTGCCAGCAGCTTAAACGGACAGTCCAGTGAAGGCTACACCTTC
>NA|TRBV29-1|NA|TRBJ1-5
CSVAWENQPQHF
TGCAGCGTTGCATGGGAGAATCAGCCCCAGCATTTT
>NA|TRBV18|NA|TRBJ2-5
CASSPLAETETQYF
TGTGCCAGCTCACCATTGGCAGAAACGGAGACCCAGTACTTC
>once|TRBV9|NA|TRBJ1-1
CASAPPANTEAFF
TGTGCCAGCGCTCCCCCCGCGAACACTGAAGCTTTCTTT
>NA|TRBV29-1|NA|TRBJ2-3
CSVEGLSTDTQYF
TGCAGCGTTGAGGGGTTGAGCACAGATACGCAGTATTTT
>NA|TRBV6-6|NA|TRBJ2-2
CASSSPGGGYTGELFF
TGTGCCAGCAGTTCCCCCGGGGGAGGCTACACCGGGGAGCTGTTTTTT